One sample yielded the 5 T cell receptor beta chains listed below, sequenced in a study of control samples from healthy donors and cancer patients. The table came from immunoSEQ multiplex PCR; TCRdb's copy has only in-frame clones and leaves some out. Of 70,000 to 75,000 clones listed, roughly 90% are singletons. Sequencing was done on a sample of PBMCs. These receptors came from a man between 60 and 70 years old with lung cancer.

The chain employs TRBV9 and TRBJ2-2, with 7 bases aligning to TRBD1. The V and J ends lost 4 bases and 6 bases, in that order; junction bases with no gene match: 12. Germline CDR1 reads SGDLS; CDR2 reads YYNGEE. The CDR3 length is 16 residues. CDR3 DNA: TGTGCCAGCAGCATGACCGGGACAGTGTTCGCCGGGGAGCTGTTTTTT. Its protein product is CASSMTGTVFAGELFF.

The genes are TRBV7-6 and TRBJ1-4; 7 nucleotides align to TRBD1. The CDR3 is made up of 15 amino acids. The junction had 9 bases not matched to a gene; V was cut back by 3 bases and J by 8 bases. Germline values: CDR1 SGHVS, CDR2 FNYEAQ. The CDR3 sequence is CASSFMRQGEEKLFF. The CDR3 DNA reads as TGTGCCAGCAGCTTCATGAGGCAGGGGGAGGAAAAACTGTTTTTT.

V is TRBV15 and J is TRBJ2-1; weak D call: TRBD2 (6 bases). Germline V gene sequence: CDR1 LNHNV, CDR2 YYDKDF (reference sequence). The CDR3 covers 16 residues. V gave up 5 bases and J gave up 4 bases, with 18 bases separating them. The CDR3 region is CATSLGLPTNYNEQFF. The CDR3 bases are TGTGCCACCAGCTTGGGACTCCCGACCAATTACAATGAGCAGTTCTTC.

The chain has TRBV24-1 and TRBJ2-4; D may be TRBD1 (6 bases). V was trimmed by 5 bases and J by 0 bases, leaving 10 bases between them. CDR3 size: 15 residues. Germline V gene data show CDR1 as KGHDR and CDR2 as SFDVKD. Here the CDR3 DNA reads TGTGCCACCAGTGGCAGGGGCGCAGCCAAAAACATTCAGTACTTC. Translated: CATSGRGAAKNIQYF.

This clone was recorded only once. The chain is built from TRBV7-9 and TRBJ1-6, with no clear D. The CDR3 covers 13 residues. Deletions cut 2 bases from V and 9 bases from J, with 8 bases between. Germline CDR1 and CDR2: SEHNR and FQNEAQ (reference sequence). CDR3 amino acids: CASSLSMGSPLHF. Written as DNA, the CDR3 is TGTGCCAGCAGCTTATCTATGGGTTCACCCCTCCACTTT.